This paragraph reports one TCR beta chain. Its antigen remains unidentified. A clone one base away is much larger, so this may be a read error. TCRdb independently ran MiXCR on the reads; one entry per CDR3 protein. Of 450,000 to 650,000 distinct CDR3 sequences in the sample, less than 30% were seen once. The data belong to a study of T cell repertoires in cytomegalovirus infection. Overall study: Public TCR beta signatures provided an indication of both CMV infection and a matching HLA type.

Germline V gives CDR1 SNHLY, CDR2 FYNNEI. After removal of 6 bases from V and 9 bases from J, the junction contained 2 bases not matched to a gene. The CDR3 has 14 residues. Study-level results: Cumulative public TCR beta family frequency identified CMV carriers with the relevant HLA. HLA-C-restricted CMV-specific TCR beta clonotypes prevailed in the ex vivo response.

V usage is TRBV2 and J usage is TRBJ2-1; 16 nucleotides align to TRBD2. This TCR came from a human donor in good health (CMV status not recorded). Some clones in this sample may be carry-over from other donors' samples. The specimen was PBMCs. For the CDR3, the DNA is TGTGCCAGCAGGGGACTAGCGGGAGGGGGTGAGCAGTTCTTC. The encoded protein is CASRGLAGGGEQFF.